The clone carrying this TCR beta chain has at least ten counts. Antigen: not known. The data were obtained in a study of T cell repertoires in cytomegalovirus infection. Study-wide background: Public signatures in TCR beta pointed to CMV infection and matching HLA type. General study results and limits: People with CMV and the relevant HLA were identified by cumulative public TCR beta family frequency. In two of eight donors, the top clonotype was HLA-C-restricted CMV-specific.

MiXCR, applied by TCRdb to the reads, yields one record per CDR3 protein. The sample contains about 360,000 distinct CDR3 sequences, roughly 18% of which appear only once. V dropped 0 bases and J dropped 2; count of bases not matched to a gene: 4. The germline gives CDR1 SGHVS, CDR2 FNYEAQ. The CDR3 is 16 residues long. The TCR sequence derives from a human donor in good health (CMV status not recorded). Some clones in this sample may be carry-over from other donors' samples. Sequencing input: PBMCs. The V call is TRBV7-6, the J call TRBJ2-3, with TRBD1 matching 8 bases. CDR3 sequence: CASSLAQGAYTDTQYF. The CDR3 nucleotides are TGTGCCAGCAGCTTAGCGCAGGGGGCTTACACAGATACGCAGTATTTT.